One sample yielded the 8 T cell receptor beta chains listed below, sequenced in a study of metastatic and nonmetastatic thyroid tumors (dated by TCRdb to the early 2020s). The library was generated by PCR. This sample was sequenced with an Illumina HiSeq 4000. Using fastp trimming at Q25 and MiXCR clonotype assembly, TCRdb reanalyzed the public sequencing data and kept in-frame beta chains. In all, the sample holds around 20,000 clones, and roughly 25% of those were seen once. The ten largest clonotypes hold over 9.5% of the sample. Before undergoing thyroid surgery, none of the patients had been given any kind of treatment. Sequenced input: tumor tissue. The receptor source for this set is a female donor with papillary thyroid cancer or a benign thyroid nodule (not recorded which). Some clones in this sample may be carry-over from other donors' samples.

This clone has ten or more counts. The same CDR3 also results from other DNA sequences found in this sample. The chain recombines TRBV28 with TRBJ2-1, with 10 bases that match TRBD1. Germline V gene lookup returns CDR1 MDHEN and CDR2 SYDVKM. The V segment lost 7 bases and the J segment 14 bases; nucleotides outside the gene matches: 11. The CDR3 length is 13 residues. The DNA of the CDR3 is TGTGCCAGCACCCGCGCGGCCGGGACAGGGGAGTTCTTC. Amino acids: CASTRAAGTGEFF.

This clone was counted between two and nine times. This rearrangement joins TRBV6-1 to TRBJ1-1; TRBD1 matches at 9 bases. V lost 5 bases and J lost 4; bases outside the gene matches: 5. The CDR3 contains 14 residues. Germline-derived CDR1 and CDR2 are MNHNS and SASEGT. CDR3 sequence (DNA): TGTGCCAGCAGTTCGTTACAGGGGGCCACTGAAGCTTTCTTT. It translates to CASSSLQGATEAFF.

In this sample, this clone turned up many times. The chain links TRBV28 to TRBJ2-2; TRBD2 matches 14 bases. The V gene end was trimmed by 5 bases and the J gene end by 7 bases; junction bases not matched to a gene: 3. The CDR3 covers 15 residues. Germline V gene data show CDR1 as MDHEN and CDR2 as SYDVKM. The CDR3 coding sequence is TGTGCCAGCAGTGGAGGGACTAGCGGGGGCGGGGAGCTGTTTTTT. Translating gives CASSGGTSGGGELFF.

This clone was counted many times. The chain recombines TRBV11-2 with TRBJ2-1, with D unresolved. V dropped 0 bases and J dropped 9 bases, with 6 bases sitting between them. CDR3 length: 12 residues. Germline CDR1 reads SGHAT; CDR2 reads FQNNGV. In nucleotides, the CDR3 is TGTGCCAGCAGCTTAGACTTTAGTGAGCAGTTCTTC. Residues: CASSLDFSEQFF.

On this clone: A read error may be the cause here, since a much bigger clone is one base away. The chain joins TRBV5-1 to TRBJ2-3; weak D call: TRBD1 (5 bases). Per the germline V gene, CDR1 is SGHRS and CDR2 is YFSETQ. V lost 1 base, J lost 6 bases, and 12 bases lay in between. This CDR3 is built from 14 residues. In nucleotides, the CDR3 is TGCGCCAGCAGCTTGTTTCAGGGCTCGGATACGCAGTATTTT. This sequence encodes CASSLFQGSDTQYF.

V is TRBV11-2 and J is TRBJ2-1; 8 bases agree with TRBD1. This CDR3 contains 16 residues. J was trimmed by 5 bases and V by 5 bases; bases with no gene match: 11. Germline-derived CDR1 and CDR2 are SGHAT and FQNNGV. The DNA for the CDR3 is TGTGCCAGCAGCCTAGTCCAGGGGGCCTTTCACAATGAGCAGTTCTTC. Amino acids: CASSLVQGAFHNEQFF. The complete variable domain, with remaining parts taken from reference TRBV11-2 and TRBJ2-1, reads EAGVAQSPRYKIIEKRQSVAFWCNPISGHATLYWYQQILGQGPKLLIQFQNNGVVDDSQLPKDRFSAERLKGVDSTLKIQPAKLEDSAVYLCASSLVQGAFHNEQFFGPGTRLTVL.

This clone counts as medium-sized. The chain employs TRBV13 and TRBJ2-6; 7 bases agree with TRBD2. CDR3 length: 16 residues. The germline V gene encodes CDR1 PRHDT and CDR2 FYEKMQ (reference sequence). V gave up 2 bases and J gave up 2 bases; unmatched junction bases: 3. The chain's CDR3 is CASSLNAGAGANVLTF. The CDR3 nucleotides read TGTGCCAGCAGCTTAAACGCGGGAGCTGGGGCCAACGTCCTGACTTTC.

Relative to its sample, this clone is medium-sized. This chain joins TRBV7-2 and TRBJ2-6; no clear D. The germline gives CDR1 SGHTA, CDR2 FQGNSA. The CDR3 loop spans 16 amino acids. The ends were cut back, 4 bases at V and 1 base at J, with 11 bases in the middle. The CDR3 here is CASSSLVGSGANVLTF. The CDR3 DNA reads TGTGCCAGCAGCTCCCTGGTCGGGTCTGGGGCCAACGTCCTGACTTTC.